This T cell receptor (beta chain) was obtained from a study of blood T cell repertoires in COVID-19. The V gene lost 6 bases and the J gene lost 4 bases, with 7 bases spanning the gap. The CDR3 consists of 13 residues. Germline V gene sequence: CDR1 MNHEY, CDR2 SMNVEV (reference sequence). Only in-frame clones appear in the TCRdb table, and some are missing; sequencing was by immunoSEQ multiplex PCR. This sample has over 120,000 clones, with approximately 88% found just once. The TCR originated in a woman in her forties or fifties with acute or convalescent COVID-19. Sequencing used peripheral blood. The J gene is TRBJ2-6, the V gene TRBV27; D ambiguous. The CDR3 sequence: CASRSSGANVLTF. The CDR3 nucleotides are TGTGCCAGCAGAAGCTCCGGGGCCAACGTCCTGACTTTC.